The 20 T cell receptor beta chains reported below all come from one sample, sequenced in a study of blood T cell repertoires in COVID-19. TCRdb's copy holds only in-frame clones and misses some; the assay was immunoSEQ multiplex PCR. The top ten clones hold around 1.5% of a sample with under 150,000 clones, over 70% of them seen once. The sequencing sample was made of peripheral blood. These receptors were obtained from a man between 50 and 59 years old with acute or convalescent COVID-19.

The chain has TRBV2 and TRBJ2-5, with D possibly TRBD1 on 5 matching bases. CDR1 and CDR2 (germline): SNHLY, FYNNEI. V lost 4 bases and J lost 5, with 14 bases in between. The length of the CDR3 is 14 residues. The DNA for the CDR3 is TGTGCCAGCAGTGTTCAGGGTCGGTTGGAGACCCAGTACTTC. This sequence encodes CASSVQGRLETQYF.

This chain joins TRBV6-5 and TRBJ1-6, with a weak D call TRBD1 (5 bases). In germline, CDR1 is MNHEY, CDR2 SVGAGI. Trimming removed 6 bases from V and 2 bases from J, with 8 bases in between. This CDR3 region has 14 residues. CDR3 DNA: TGTGCCAGCAGCGGGGGAACCTATAATTCACCCCTCCACTTT. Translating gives CASSGGTYNSPLHF.

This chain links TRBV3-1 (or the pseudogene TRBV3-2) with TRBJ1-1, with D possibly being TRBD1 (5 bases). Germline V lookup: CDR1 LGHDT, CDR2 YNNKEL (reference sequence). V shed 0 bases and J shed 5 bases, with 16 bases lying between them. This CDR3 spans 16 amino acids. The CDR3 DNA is TGTGCCAGCAGCCAAGATCTGCGGGGGGTAGGAACTGAAGCTTTCTTT. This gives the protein CASSQDLRGVGTEAFF.

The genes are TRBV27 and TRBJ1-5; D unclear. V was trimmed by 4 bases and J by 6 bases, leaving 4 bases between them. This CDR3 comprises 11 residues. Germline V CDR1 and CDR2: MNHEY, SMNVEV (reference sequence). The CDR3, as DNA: TGTGCCAGCAGTTCGAGTCAGCCCCAGCATTTT. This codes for CASSSSQPQHF.

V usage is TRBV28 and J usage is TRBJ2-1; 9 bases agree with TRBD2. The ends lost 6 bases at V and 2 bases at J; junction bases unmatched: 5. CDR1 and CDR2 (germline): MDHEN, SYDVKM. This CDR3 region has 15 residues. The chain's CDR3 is CASSPSGGTYNEQFF. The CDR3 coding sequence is TGTGCCAGCAGCCCGAGCGGGGGGACCTACAATGAGCAGTTCTTC.

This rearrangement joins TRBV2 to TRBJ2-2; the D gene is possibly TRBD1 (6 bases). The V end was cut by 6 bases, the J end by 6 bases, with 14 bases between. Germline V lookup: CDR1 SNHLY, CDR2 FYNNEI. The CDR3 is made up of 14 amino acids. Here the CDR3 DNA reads TGTGCCAGCAGCCCACTACAGGGAGCCGGGGAGCTGTTTTTT. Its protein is CASSPLQGAGELFF.

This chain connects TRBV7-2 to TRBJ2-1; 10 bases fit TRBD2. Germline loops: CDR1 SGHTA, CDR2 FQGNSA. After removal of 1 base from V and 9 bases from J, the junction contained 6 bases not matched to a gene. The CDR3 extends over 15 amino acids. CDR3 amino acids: CASSLGSGGVREQFF. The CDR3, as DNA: TGTGCCAGCAGCTTAGGAAGCGGGGGGGTGCGTGAGCAGTTCTTC.

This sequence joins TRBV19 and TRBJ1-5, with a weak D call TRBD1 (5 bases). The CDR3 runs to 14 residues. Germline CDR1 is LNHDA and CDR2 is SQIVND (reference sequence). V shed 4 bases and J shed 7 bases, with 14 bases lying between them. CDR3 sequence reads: CASSTSGRGQPQHF. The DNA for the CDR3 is TGTGCCAGTAGTACGTCCGGGAGGGGACAGCCCCAGCATTTT. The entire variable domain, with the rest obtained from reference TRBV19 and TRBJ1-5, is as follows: DGGITQSPKYLFRKEGQNVTLSCEQNLNHDAMYWYRQDPGQGLRLIYYSQIVNDFQKGDIAEGYSVSREKKESFPLTVTSAQKNPTAFYLCASSTSGRGQPQHFGDGTRLSIL.

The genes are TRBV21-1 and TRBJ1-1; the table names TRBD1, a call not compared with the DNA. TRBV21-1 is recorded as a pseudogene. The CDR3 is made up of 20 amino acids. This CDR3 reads CASSKAGFLVQGSPGTEAFF. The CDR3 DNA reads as TGTGCCAGCAGCAAAGCTGGTTTTCTAGTACAGGGCTCACCCGGGACTGAAGCTTTCTTT.

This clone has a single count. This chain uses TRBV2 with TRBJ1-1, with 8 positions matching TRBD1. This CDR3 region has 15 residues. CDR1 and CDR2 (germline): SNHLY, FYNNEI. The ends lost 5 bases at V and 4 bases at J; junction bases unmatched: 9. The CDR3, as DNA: TGTGCCAGCAGTTTATGGGACAGGTCGGGCACTGAAGCTTTCTTT. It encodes CASSLWDRSGTEAFF.

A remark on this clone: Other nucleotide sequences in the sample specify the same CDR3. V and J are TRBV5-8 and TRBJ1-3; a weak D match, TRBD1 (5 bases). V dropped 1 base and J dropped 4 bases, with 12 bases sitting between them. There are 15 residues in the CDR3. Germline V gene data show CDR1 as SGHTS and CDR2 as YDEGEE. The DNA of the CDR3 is TGTGCCAGCAGCTTGCACAGGACGAGCGGAAACACCATATATTTT. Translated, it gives CASSLHRTSGNTIYF.

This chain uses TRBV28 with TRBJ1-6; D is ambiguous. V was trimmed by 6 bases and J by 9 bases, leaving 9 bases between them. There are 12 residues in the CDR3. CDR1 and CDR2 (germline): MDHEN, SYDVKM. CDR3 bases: TGTGCCAGCAGCTCAGTACGTTCACCCCTCCACTTT. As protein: CASSSVRSPLHF.

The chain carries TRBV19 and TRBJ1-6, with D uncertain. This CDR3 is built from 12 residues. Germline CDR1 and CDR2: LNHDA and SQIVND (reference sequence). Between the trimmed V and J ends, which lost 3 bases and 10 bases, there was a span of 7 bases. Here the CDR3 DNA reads TGTGCCAGTAGTATTGGCCAATCACCCCTCCACTTT. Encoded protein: CASSIGQSPLHF.

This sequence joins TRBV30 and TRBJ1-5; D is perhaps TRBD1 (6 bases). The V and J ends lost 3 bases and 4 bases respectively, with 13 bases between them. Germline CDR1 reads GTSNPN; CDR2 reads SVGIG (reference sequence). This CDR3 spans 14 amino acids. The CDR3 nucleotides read TGTGCCTGGAGCTCAGGGGATCGGAATCAGCCCCAGCATTTT. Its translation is CAWSSGDRNQPQHF.

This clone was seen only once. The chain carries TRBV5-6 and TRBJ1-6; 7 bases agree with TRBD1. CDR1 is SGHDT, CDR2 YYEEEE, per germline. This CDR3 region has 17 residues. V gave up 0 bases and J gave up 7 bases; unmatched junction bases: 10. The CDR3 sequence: CASSLEVSAGGNSPLHF. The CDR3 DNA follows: TGTGCCAGCAGCTTGGAGGTTTCGGCAGGGGGGAATTCACCCCTCCACTTT.

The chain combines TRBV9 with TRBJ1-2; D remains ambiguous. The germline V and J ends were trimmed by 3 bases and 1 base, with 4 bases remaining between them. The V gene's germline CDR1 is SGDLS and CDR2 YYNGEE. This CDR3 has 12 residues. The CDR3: CASSANNYGYTF. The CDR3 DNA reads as TGTGCCAGCAGCGCTAATAACTATGGCTACACCTTC.

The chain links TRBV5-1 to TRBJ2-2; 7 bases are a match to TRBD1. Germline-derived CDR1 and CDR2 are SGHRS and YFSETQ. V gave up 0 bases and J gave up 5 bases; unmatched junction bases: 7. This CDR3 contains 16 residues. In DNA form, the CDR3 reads TGCGCCAGCAGCTTGGGGGCCGCGACAGGGACCGGGGAGCTGTTTTTT. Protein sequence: CASSLGAATGTGELFF.

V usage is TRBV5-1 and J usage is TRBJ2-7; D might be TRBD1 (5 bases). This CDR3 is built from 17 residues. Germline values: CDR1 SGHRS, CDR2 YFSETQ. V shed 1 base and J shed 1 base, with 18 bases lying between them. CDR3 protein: CASSLKVRTPESYEQYV. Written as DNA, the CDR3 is TGCGCCAGCAGCTTGAAAGTTCGGACACCTGAATCCTACGAGCAGTACGTC.

The CDR3 region has the DNA TGTGCCAGCAGTTTCCAAGGGGGGGACAGGGCTTGGGTTGGCTACACCTTC. Translation: CASSFQGGDRAWVGYTF. V and J are TRBV28 and TRBJ1-2, with 9 bases fitting TRBD1. J was trimmed by 7 bases and V by 3 bases; bases with no gene match: 15. This CDR3 spans 17 amino acids. Germline lookup yields CDR1 MDHEN and CDR2 SYDVKM.

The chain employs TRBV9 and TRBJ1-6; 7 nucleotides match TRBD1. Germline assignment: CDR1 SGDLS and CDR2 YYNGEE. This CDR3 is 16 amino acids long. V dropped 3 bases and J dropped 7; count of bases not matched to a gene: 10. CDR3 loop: CASSDSPGQINSPLHF. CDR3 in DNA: TGTGCCAGCAGCGACTCACCGGGACAGATCAATTCACCCCTCCACTTT.